Listed below are T cell receptor beta chains from one sample, sequenced in a study of blood T cells in healthy people across ages. Via MiXCR, TCRdb re-called the 5' RACE reads, giving one row per CDR3 protein. The sample includes around 800,000 distinct CDR3 sequences, 46% of them seen just once. The sequencing input was blood. These receptors originate from a man older than 75 in good health. Both conserved end residues are part of each CDR3. D genes are given only for firm matches. The size of a clone is reported for some rows only, either as once, few or many, or as a class for expanded clones.

D	size	V	J	CDR3	DNA
TRBD2	NA	TRBV6-2/TRBV6-3	TRBJ2-1	CASTPGGGAGLYNEQFF	TGTGCCAGCACCCCGGGCGGGGGGGCCGGGTTGTACAATGAGCAGTTCTTC
TRBD1	NA	TRBV7-9	TRBJ2-3	CASSFIDGTVSTDTQYF	TGTGCCAGCAGCTTCATAGACGGGACAGTCTCCACAGATACGCAGTATTTT
NA	NA	TRBV11-3	TRBJ2-5	CASSLVAVSGETQYF	TGTGCCAGCAGCTTAGTTGCCGTATCAGGGGAGACCCAGTACTTC
TRBD1	NA	TRBV18	TRBJ2-7	CASSPGTGYNEQYF	TGTGCCAGCTCACCTGGGACAGGGTACAACGAGCAGTACTTC
NA	NA	TRBV10-3	TRBJ1-1	CAISVIGQAEAFF	TGTGCCATCAGTGTCATCGGACAAGCTGAAGCTTTCTTT
TRBD2	few	TRBV2	TRBJ2-1	CASSSGNYNEQFF	TGTGCCAGCAGTAGCGGGAACTACAATGAGCAGTTCTTC
NA	NA	TRBV29-1	TRBJ1-6	CSVADRSNSPLHF	TGCAGCGTGGCGGACCGGAGTAATTCACCCCTCCACTTT
NA	few	TRBV7-2	TRBJ1-1	CASSLNWQITDGTEAFF	TGTGCCAGCAGCTTAAATTGGCAGATAACTGATGGCACTGAAGCTTTCTTT
NA	few	TRBV30	TRBJ1-4	CAWSVKAANEKLFF	TGTGCCTGGAGTGTCAAGGCGGCTAATGAAAAACTGTTTTTT
TRBD1	few	TRBV18	TRBJ1-5	CASSQQGANQPQHF	TGTGCCAGCTCACAGCAGGGGGCGAATCAGCCCCAGCATTTT
NA	NA	TRBV27	TRBJ2-1	CASSLDSNYEQFF	TGTGCCAGCAGCCTCGATTCGAATTATGAGCAGTTCTTC
NA	NA	TRBV19	TRBJ1-2	CASRTAEAGSYGYTF	TGTGCCAGTCGTACCGCTGAAGCGGGGAGCTATGGCTACACCTTC
TRBD2	few	TRBV28	TRBJ2-3	CASSGSGRATDTQYF	TGTGCCAGCAGCGGGAGCGGGAGGGCCACAGATACGCAGTATTTT
NA	NA	TRBV6-5	TRBJ2-5	CASSSQGWGLETQYF	TGTGCCAGCAGTTCCCAAGGCTGGGGGCTAGAGACCCAGTACTTC
NA	NA	TRBV21-1	TRBJ2-3	CTSRPLGTGRDTQYF	TGTACCAGCAGACCGTTGGGGACAGGGAGGGATACGCAGTATTTT
NA	many	TRBV24-1	TRBJ2-1	CATSPSLAYNEQFF	TGTGCCACCAGTCCCTCCCTAGCGTACAATGAGCAGTTCTTC
NA	NA	TRBV4-2	TRBJ1-1	CASSQVPSPTLGTEAFF	TGTGCCAGCAGCCAAGTCCCTTCGCCTACATTGGGGACTGAAGCTTTCTTT
TRBD1	NA	TRBV28	TRBJ2-1	CASLGGQGATSGISHEQFF	TGTGCCAGCCTGGGGGGACAGGGGGCCACTAGCGGGATTAGCCATGAGCAGTTCTTC
NA	NA	TRBV12-3/TRBV12-4	TRBJ2-5	CASSLKQGQETQYF	TGTGCCAGCAGTTTAAAGCAGGGACAAGAGACCCAGTACTTC
NA	NA	TRBV14	TRBJ2-5	CASSQPTLAVKETQYF	TGTGCCAGCAGCCAACCAACACTAGCTGTGAAAGAGACCCAGTACTTC
TRBD2	few	TRBV20-1	TRBJ2-1	CSAARLAGTAYNEQFF	TGCAGTGCTGCCCGACTAGCGGGAACCGCCTACAATGAGCAGTTCTTC
NA	NA	TRBV20-1	TRBJ2-5	CSASSGHTTGLSQYF	TGCAGTGCTAGCAGTGGGCACACGACCGGTTTGAGCCAGTACTTC
NA	few	TRBV6-1	TRBJ2-5	CASSSGLGTRTQYF	TGTGCCAGCAGTTCCGGACTGGGGACAAGGACCCAGTACTTC
TRBD2	NA	TRBV20-1	TRBJ2-3	CSARLAGPGVLSQYF	TGCAGTGCTAGGCTAGCGGGGCCGGGGGTGTTGTCGCAGTATTTT
NA	few	TRBV12-3/TRBV12-4	TRBJ2-1	CASSTFSYNEQFF	TGTGCCAGCAGCACCTTCTCCTACAATGAGCAGTTCTTC
NA	NA	TRBV6-1	TRBJ2-1	CASSERADNEQFF	TGTGCCAGCAGTGAACGGGCAGACAATGAGCAGTTCTTC
TRBD2	few	TRBV6-5	TRBJ2-3	CASSWMASGTSTDTQYF	TGTGCCAGCAGTTGGATGGCTAGCGGGACCAGCACAGATACGCAGTATTTT
TRBD1	few	TRBV30	TRBJ2-7	CAWAGDGQGWMEQYF	TGTGCCTGGGCTGGTGATGGACAGGGCTGGATGGAGCAGTACTTC
TRBD1	NA	TRBV9	TRBJ2-3	CASSVSSGTGSTDTQYF	TGTGCCAGCAGCGTCTCCTCCGGGACAGGCAGCACAGATACGCAGTATTTT
NA	NA	TRBV3-1	TRBJ1-1	CASSLRAGFLNTEAFF	TGTGCCAGCAGCCTCCGGGCCGGGTTTTTGAACACTGAAGCTTTCTTT
TRBD2	few	TRBV24-1	TRBJ2-1	CATSDRGLAEQFF	TGTGCCACCAGTGACCGTGGACTAGCTGAGCAGTTCTTC
NA	NA	TRBV10-3	TRBJ2-7	CAISESDGGPSYNEQYF	TGTGCCATCAGTGAGTCGGATGGCGGGCCCTCCTACAATGAGCAGTACTTC
NA	NA	TRBV20-1	TRBJ2-7	CSAREPATYEQYF	TGCAGTGCTAGAGAACCAGCGACGTACGAGCAGTACTTC
NA	NA	TRBV5-5	TRBJ2-7	CASSFLRQSSYEQYF	TGTGCCAGCAGCTTCTTACGACAAAGCTCCTACGAGCAGTACTTC
NA	many	TRBV7-2	TRBJ2-1	CASSLSWTGYNEQFF	TGTGCCAGCAGCTTATCATGGACCGGCTACAATGAGCAGTTCTTC
NA	NA	TRBV28	TRBJ2-7	CASETPGGGGHYNEQYF	TGTGCCAGCGAAACCCCTGGCGGCGGAGGTCACTACAATGAGCAGTACTTC
TRBD1	NA	TRBV28	TRBJ2-7	CASSLLDRVHEQYF	TGCGCCAGCAGTTTGCTGGACAGGGTCCACGAGCAGTACTTC
NA	NA	TRBV20-1	TRBJ2-4	CSASWGGENIQYF	TGCAGTGCTAGTTGGGGTGGGGAAAACATTCAGTACTTC
NA	NA	TRBV7-2	TRBJ2-3	CASSFGYTDTQYF	TGTGCCAGCAGCTTCGGTTACACAGATACGCAGTATTTT
TRBD1	few	TRBV14	TRBJ2-5	CASSQGRSGQGQETQYF	TGTGCCAGCAGCCAAGGAAGATCGGGACAGGGGCAAGAGACCCAGTACTTC
NA	NA	TRBV5-5	TRBJ2-3	CASSLASGTGQDTQYF	TGTGCCAGCAGCTTGGCCTCGGGTACCGGACAAGATACGCAGTATTTT
TRBD2	few	TRBV27	TRBJ2-3	CASSLRLAGGSDTQYF	TGTGCCAGCAGTCTTCGACTAGCGGGAGGGTCAGATACGCAGTATTTT
TRBD2	few	TRBV28	TRBJ2-1	CASSLRLAGVGEQFF	TGTGCCAGCAGTTTGCGGCTAGCGGGAGTGGGTGAGCAGTTCTTC
NA	NA	TRBV12-3/TRBV12-4	TRBJ1-5	CASSGADRTPQHF	TGTGCCAGCAGCGGGGCGGATCGGACGCCCCAGCATTTT
TRBD2	NA	TRBV5-1	TRBJ2-7	CASSPRAGDSYEQYF	TGCGCCAGCAGCCCCCGAGCGGGAGACTCCTACGAGCAGTACTTC
TRBD1	few	TRBV11-2	TRBJ2-1	CASSKEGQGVDNEQFF	TGTGCCAGCAGCAAAGAGGGACAGGGAGTAGACAATGAGCAGTTCTTC
NA	NA	TRBV12-5	TRBJ2-7	CASGLGLLYEQYF	TGTGCTAGTGGTTTGGGACTTCTATACGAGCAGTACTTC
TRBD2	NA	TRBV4-2	TRBJ2-3	CASSRNDLGSWEGPGDTRYF	TGTGCCAGCAGCCGAAATGACCTTGGCAGCTGGGAGGGCCCGGGAGATACGCGGTATTTT
TRBD1	many	TRBV20-1	TRBJ2-1	CSAEGTGGAYNEQFF	TGCAGTGCTGAAGGAACAGGGGGCGCGTACAATGAGCAGTTCTTC
NA	NA	TRBV20-1	TRBJ2-5	CSANRLVGEAETQYF	TGCAGTGCTAACCGACTAGTCGGGGAGGCCGAGACCCAGTACTTC
NA	NA	TRBV12-3/TRBV12-4	TRBJ2-1	CASSVSSRNEQFF	TGTGCCAGCAGTGTCAGTTCTCGCAATGAGCAGTTCTTC
NA	few	TRBV5-8	TRBJ2-7	CASSSGLWGAYEQYF	TGTGCCAGCAGCTCGGGACTCTGGGGGGCCTACGAGCAGTACTTC
NA	few	TRBV7-9	TRBJ2-1	CASSLGMTNEQFF	TGTGCCAGCAGCCTAGGGATGACTAATGAGCAGTTCTTC
NA	NA	TRBV6-5	TRBJ1-2	CASSYSSVGDYGYTF	TGTGCCAGCAGTTACTCGAGTGTAGGGGACTATGGCTACACCTTC
TRBD2	NA	TRBV29-1	TRBJ2-6	CSARTSGRAGANVLTF	TGCAGCGCTCGGACTAGCGGGAGGGCTGGGGCCAACGTCCTGACTTTC
TRBD2	once	TRBV7-2	TRBJ2-3	CASSRTSGSLATDTQYF	TGTGCCAGCAGCAGGACTAGCGGGAGCTTGGCGACAGATACGCAGTATTTT
TRBD2	NA	TRBV27	TRBJ2-7	CASGLKAGGSYEQYF	TGTGCCAGCGGCCTAAAGGCGGGGGGCTCCTACGAGCAGTACTTC
TRBD1	NA	TRBV6-5	TRBJ1-2	CASSRDRDLEDYTF	TGTGCCAGCAGTCGGGACAGGGACCTAGAGGACTACACCTTC